The rows below give T cell receptor beta chains drawn from one sample of a study of human T cells and chemical hapten exposure. TCRdb independently ran MiXCR on the RACE reads; one entry per CDR3 protein. The sample contains about 46,000 distinct CDR3 sequences, approximately 4.5% of which appear only once. The sequenced sample was whole blood. The receptors shown here come from a female donor in good health. Some clones in this sample may be carry-over from other donors' samples. Both conserved end residues are part of each CDR3. A D gene is named only where the DNA matches it firmly. The size of a clone is reported for some rows only, either as once, few or many, or as a class for expanded clones.

v_call	d_call	j_call	clone_size	cdr3_nt	cdr3_aa
TRBV27	-	TRBJ1-1	many	TGTGCCAGCAGTCTAAATGGGCACACTGAAGCTTTCTTT	CASSLNGHTEAFF
TRBV18	-	TRBJ1-1	many	TGTGCCAGCTCACCTATTACAGGGTTGACTGAAGCTTTCTTT	CASSPITGLTEAFF
TRBV6-2/TRBV6-3	-	TRBJ2-7	many	TGTGCCAGCAGTTCAGGCCTTCGCCGGACAGCTTCCTCGTACGAGCAGTACTTC	CASSSGLRRTASSYEQYF
TRBV7-9	-	TRBJ2-3	many	TGTGCCAGCAGCTTATTAGAGGGAAGCACAGATACGCAGTATTTT	CASSLLEGSTDTQYF
TRBV7-9	-	TRBJ1-1	few	TGTGCCAGCAGCTTAAAAGGGATTATTACTGAAGCTTTCTTT	CASSLKGIITEAFF
TRBV7-8	-	TRBJ1-1	many	TGTGCCAGCAGCTTATGGGGCAGGACGGTAGAAGCTTTCTTT	CASSLWGRTVEAFF
TRBV4-2	TRBD1	TRBJ1-1	many	TGTGCCAGCAGCCAAGGCGGCAGGGGGCAGGTTGAAGCTTTCTTT	CASSQGGRGQVEAFF
TRBV5-1	TRBD1	TRBJ2-6	-	TGCGCCAGCACCCGGACAGGAAGGGCTGGGGCCAACGTCCTGACTTTC	CASTRTGRAGANVLTF
TRBV30	-	TRBJ2-1	many	TGTGCCTGGAGTCACGGCTTGTCGGAGCAGTTCTTC	CAWSHGLSEQFF
TRBV7-3	TRBD1	TRBJ1-1	few	TGTGCCAGCAGGTTTCAGGGGGCCGGCACTGAAGCTTTCTTT	CASRFQGAGTEAFF